This is a list of T cell receptor beta chains from one sample in a study of blood T cell repertoires in COVID-19. Libraries were prepared by immunoSEQ multiplex PCR; TCRdb keeps only in-frame clonotypes and omits some of them. The table lists 270,000 or so clones, approximately 89% of them singletons. What was sequenced was PBMCs or T cells enriched from blood (not recorded which). These receptors originate from a man aged 40-55 years who had been exposed to COVID-19. Both conserved end residues are part of each CDR3. A D gene is named only where the DNA matches it firmly. Clone size is given for some rows only: seen once, a few or many times, or a class if the clone is expanded.

V gene,D gene,clone size,J gene,CDR3 protein,CDR3 DNA
TRBV29-1,TRBD1,NA,TRBJ1-2,CSVERDSRYGYTF,TGCAGCGTTGAAAGGGACAGTCGATACGGCTACACCTTC
TRBV4-2,TRBD1,NA,TRBJ1-4,CASSQQTRTGGGEKLFF,TGTGCCAGCAGCCAACAGACCCGGACAGGGGGGGGTGAAAAACTGTTTTTT
TRBV7-2,TRBD2,NA,TRBJ2-7,CASSLVPPGVAGPNHEQYF,TGTGCCAGCAGCTTAGTCCCCCCCGGAGTAGCGGGACCCAACCACGAGCAGTACTTC
TRBV27,NA,NA,TRBJ1-5,CASSSSGISNQPQHF,TGTGCCAGCAGCTCTTCGGGGATTAGCAATCAGCCCCAGCATTTT
TRBV15,NA,NA,TRBJ2-7,CATSRGREYEQYF,TGTGCCACCAGCAGGGGCAGAGAATACGAGCAGTACTTC
TRBV19,TRBD1,NA,TRBJ1-5,CASSPGQDSGQPQHF,TGTGCCAGTAGTCCGGGACAGGATAGTGGTCAGCCCCAGCATTTT
TRBV6-5,NA,NA,TRBJ1-4,CASRITATNEKLFF,TGTGCCAGCAGAATCACGGCAACTAATGAAAAACTGTTTTTT
TRBV10-3,NA,NA,TRBJ2-3,CAISETRTDTDTQYF,TGTGCCATCAGTGAGACCAGGACAGACACAGATACGCAGTATTTT
TRBV3-1/TRBV3-2,TRBD2,NA,TRBJ2-1,CASSQLAGEFRNEQFF,TGTGCCAGCAGCCAGTTAGCGGGAGAGTTTCGCAATGAGCAGTTCTTC
TRBV15,NA,NA,TRBJ1-1,CATSRGPDLNFEAFF,TGTGCCACCAGCAGAGGTCCGGACTTAAATTTTGAAGCTTTCTTT
TRBV3-1/TRBV3-2,TRBD2,NA,TRBJ2-7,CASSPGTTNTYEQYF,TGTGCCAGCAGCCCTGGGACTACCAATACCTACGAGCAGTACTTC
TRBV5-1,NA,NA,TRBJ1-2,CASSPTAQGGYYGYTF,TGCGCCAGCAGCCCAACGGCCCAGGGTGGGTACTATGGCTACACCTTC
TRBV10-3,TRBD1,NA,TRBJ1-5,CAIGTGYSNQPQHF,TGTGCCATCGGGACAGGATATAGCAATCAGCCCCAGCATTTT
TRBV28,TRBD1,NA,TRBJ1-5,CASSHRDRVSNQPQHF,TGTGCCAGCAGTCACCGGGACAGGGTTAGCAATCAGCCCCAGCATTTT
TRBV11-3,NA,NA,TRBJ2-6,CASSSRGVGANVLTF,TGTGCCAGCAGCTCGCGGGGAGTTGGGGCCAACGTCCTGACTTTC
TRBV7-2,TRBD1,NA,TRBJ2-7,CASSLGTGPSYEQYF,TGTGCCAGCAGCCTAGGGACAGGCCCCTCCTACGAGCAGTACTTC
TRBV29-1,NA,NA,TRBJ1-4,CSVATALNEKLFF,TGCAGCGTTGCTACAGCACTTAATGAAAAACTGTTTTTT
TRBV29-1,NA,NA,TRBJ1-4,CSASAVREGYGEKLFF,TGCAGCGCCTCGGCGGTTAGGGAGGGCTATGGGGAAAAACTGTTTTTT
TRBV28,TRBD2,NA,TRBJ2-1,CASWGGRHEQFF,TGTGCCAGCTGGGGGGGTAGACATGAGCAGTTCTTC
TRBV11-2,NA,NA,TRBJ1-6,CASSLLRPGRNSPLHF,TGTGCCAGCAGCTTACTCCGACCGGGGAGGAATTCACCCCTCCACTTT
TRBV10-3,NA,NA,TRBJ1-1,CAISGGTTNMNTEAFF,TGTGCCATCAGTGGGGGGACAACCAATATGAACACTGAAGCTTTCTTT
TRBV7-8,TRBD1,NA,TRBJ1-1,CASSPLWTGHTEAFF,TGTGCCAGCAGCCCGCTTTGGACAGGGCACACTGAAGCTTTCTTT
TRBV11-3,TRBD2,NA,TRBJ2-5,CASSREAGGGSQYF,TGTGCCAGCAGCCGTGAAGCGGGAGGAGGGTCCCAGTACTTC
TRBV9,NA,NA,TRBJ2-1,CASSVEAQSDEQFF,TGTGCCAGCAGCGTAGAGGCCCAGAGCGATGAGCAGTTCTTC
TRBV7-9,NA,NA,TRBJ2-1,CASSPNSAAYNEQFF,TGTGCCAGCAGTCCTAATTCAGCGGCTTACAATGAGCAGTTCTTC
TRBV5-3,NA,NA,TRBJ2-5,CARSLYFLMEAGETQYF,TGTGCCAGAAGCTTGTACTTTTTGATGGAGGCGGGGGAGACCCAGTACTTC
TRBV6-5,NA,NA,TRBJ1-1,CASSYGRSQAFF,TGTGCCAGCAGCTATGGGCGTTCCCAAGCTTTCTTT
TRBV30,NA,NA,TRBJ1-5,CAWSIRGRVDQPQHF,TGTGCCTGGAGTATAAGGGGCAGGGTTGATCAGCCCCAGCATTTT
TRBV2,TRBD1,NA,TRBJ2-7,CASSLGQAQQYF,TGTGCCAGCAGCCTCGGACAGGCCCAGCAGTACTTC
TRBV11-3,TRBD2,NA,TRBJ2-7,CASSLGLAFSSYEQYF,TGTGCCAGCAGCTTAGGACTAGCGTTTAGCTCCTACGAGCAGTACTTC
TRBV5-4,TRBD2,NA,TRBJ2-7,CASSFATSGRPSYEQYF,TGTGCCAGCAGCTTCGCCACTAGCGGGAGGCCCTCTTACGAGCAGTACTTC
TRBV3-1/TRBV3-2,NA,few,TRBJ1-4,CASSRRVPAYSPFETGEKLFF,TGTGCCAGCAGCCGCCGCGTACCGGCCTACAGCCCCTTCGAGACAGGTGAAAAACTGTTTTTT
TRBV19,NA,NA,TRBJ2-7,CASSIDGAGWQYF,TGTGCCAGTAGTATAGATGGAGCAGGGTGGCAGTACTTC
TRBV19,NA,NA,TRBJ2-1,CASSMAGRDEQFF,TGTGCCAGTAGTATGGCGGGTCGAGATGAGCAGTTCTTC
TRBV24-1,TRBD2,NA,TRBJ2-2,CATSELGVAGDGELFF,TGTGCCACCAGTGAACTCGGGGTAGCGGGAGACGGGGAGCTGTTTTTT
TRBV10-1,NA,NA,TRBJ2-7,CASSDPNSPYEQYF,TGCGCCAGCAGTGACCCTAACTCGCCCTACGAGCAGTACTTC
TRBV4-3,NA,NA,TRBJ1-5,CASSQGMSVSNQPQHF,TGCGCCAGCAGCCAAGGCATGTCAGTTAGCAATCAGCCCCAGCATTTT
TRBV28,TRBD2,NA,TRBJ2-2,CASGGRGGELFF,TGTGCCAGCGGCGGGAGAGGTGGGGAGCTGTTTTTT
TRBV13,TRBD1,NA,TRBJ1-2,CASSLRRDRGAYGYTF,TGTGCCAGCAGCTTACGGCGGGACAGGGGGGCATATGGCTACACCTTC
TRBV19,NA,NA,TRBJ2-1,CASSSGLVNEQFF,TGTGCCAGTAGCTCGGGACTGGTTAATGAGCAGTTCTTC
TRBV7-6,TRBD1,once,TRBJ1-1,CASSFPGTANTEAFF,TGTGCCAGCAGCTTTCCCGGGACAGCGAACACTGAAGCTTTCTTT
TRBV28,TRBD1,once,TRBJ2-7,CASSTFGDRGNEQYF,TGTGCCAGCAGTACCTTTGGGGACAGGGGAAACGAGCAGTACTTC
TRBV5-1,NA,NA,TRBJ1-2,CASSPSTGIYGYTF,TGCGCCAGCAGCCCGTCTACAGGGATTTACGGCTACACCTTC
TRBV7-9,NA,NA,TRBJ2-1,CASSLRGQGFFNEQFF,TGTGCCAGCAGCTTAAGGGGACAAGGCTTTTTCAATGAGCAGTTCTTC
TRBV11-3,NA,NA,TRBJ1-2,CASSHSPAYGYTF,TGTGCCAGCAGCCATAGCCCGGCATATGGCTACACCTTC
TRBV7-6,TRBD2,NA,TRBJ2-1,CASSLWTSGHNEQFF,TGTGCCAGCAGCTTATGGACTAGCGGGCACAATGAGCAGTTCTTC